What follows are 19 T cell receptor beta chains derived from one specimen sequenced in a study of CD8 T cells in Susac syndrome. RNA was extracted with the RNeasy kit, and a quantity of about 0.45 to 1 ug was reverse transcribed using random hexamers. TCRdb ran MiXCR on the immunoSEQ multiplex PCR reads and lists one entry per CDR3 protein. In the table there are 100,000 to 150,000 distinct CDR3 sequences, around 94% of which are singletons. Specimen: CD4+ T cells from PBMCs. The receptor set was obtained from a human donor with multiple sclerosis.

The chain couples TRBV2 to TRBJ2-2; D gene ambiguous. The ends were cut back, 10 bases at V and 0 bases at J, with 15 bases in the middle. The CDR3 is 15 amino acids. Germline CDR1 and CDR2: SNHLY and FYNNEI. The CDR3 DNA is TGTGCCACCGCGCAGTCAGCCTCGAACACCGGGGAGCTGTTTTTT. Its translation: CATAQSASNTGELFF.

CDR3 nucleotide sequence: TGCGCCAGCAGCCAAGAGATTGCCGGGGATACGCAGTATTTT. This codes for CASSQEIAGDTQYF. V is TRBV4-3 and J is TRBJ2-3; D uncertain. Trimming stripped 0 bases from V and 6 bases from J, with 10 bases between. CDR1 is LGHNA, CDR2 YSLEER, per germline. The CDR3 runs 14 residues.

The chain recombines TRBV2 with TRBJ1-5, with D unresolved. There are 15 residues in the CDR3. Germline loops: CDR1 SNHLY, CDR2 FYNNEI. V was shortened by 2 bases and J by 1 base, with 9 bases between the two germline ends. CDR3 DNA sequence: TGTGCCAGCAGTGAATTAGGACCGAGCAATCAGCCCCAGCATTTT. Amino acids: CASSELGPSNQPQHF.

This chain connects TRBV12-3 or TRBV12-4 to TRBJ2-1; D is uncertain. With 1 base removed from V and 7 bases from J, the gap between germline ends came to 5 bases. This CDR3 is 12 amino acids long. The CDR3 is CASSLVKNEQFF. The CDR3 DNA reads TGTGCCAGCAGTTTAGTAAAGAATGAGCAGTTCTTC.

A single count supports this clonotype. V is TRBV12-3 or TRBV12-4 and J is TRBJ1-2; the D gene is possibly TRBD1 (6 bases). The V end lost 5 bases, the J end lost 6 bases, and 19 bases lay between the germline ends. The length of the CDR3 is 15 residues. In DNA, the CDR3 is TGTGCCAGCAGTCATACGTGGCAGGGGAGGAATGGCTACACCTTC. Residues: CASSHTWQGRNGYTF.

The CDR3 DNA sequence: TGTGCCAGCAGATCTAGCGGGGGGACCACAGATACGCAGTATTTT. Protein product: CASRSSGGTTDTQYF. The V call is TRBV12-3 or TRBV12-4, the J call TRBJ2-3, with 11 bases fitting TRBD2. V gave up 6 bases and J gave up 2 bases; unmatched junction bases: 4. CDR3 size: 15 residues.

This clonotype appeared once. The V and J genes are TRBV29-1 and TRBJ2-5; TRBD2 matches at 8 bases. The CDR3 sequence is 13 residues long. Germline assignment: CDR1 SQVTM and CDR2 ANQGSEA. V dropped 4 bases and J dropped 5; count of bases not matched to a gene: 6. Written as DNA, the CDR3 is TGCAGCGTTGGTCTAGCGGGTGGTGAGACCCAGTACTTC. Amino acids: CSVGLAGGETQYF.

The table lists this clonotype with a few counts. V and J are TRBV3-1 and TRBJ2-1; 7 bases are shared with TRBD2. The V segment lost 5 bases and the J segment 7 bases; nucleotides outside the gene matches: 14. CDR1 and CDR2 (germline): LGHDT, YNNKEL (reference sequence). The CDR3 is 16 residues long. CDR3 coding DNA: TGTGCCAGCAGCTTCTCCGATGGGCGGGAGCGGAATGAGCAGTTCTTC. Its protein product is CASSFSDGRERNEQFF.

The chain carries TRBV5-1 and TRBJ2-5; TRBD2 matches 14 bases. The CDR3 totals 15 residues. J lost 4 bases, V lost 4 bases, and 3 bases had no gene match. CDR1 is SGHRS and CDR2 is YFSETQ in the germline V gene. The CDR3, as DNA: TGCGCCAGCAGCCCGGGACTAGCGGGAGTAGAGACCCAGTACTTC. It yields the protein CASSPGLAGVETQYF.

The chain links TRBV20-1 to TRBJ2-7, with a tentative D call TRBD2 (6 bases). The germline V gene encodes CDR1 DFQATT and CDR2 SNEGSKA (reference sequence). V lost 3 bases to trimming and J lost 2 bases, with 11 bases between them. The CDR3 covers 13 residues. The CDR3 sequence: CSARIAVTYEQYF. In DNA, the CDR3 is TGCAGTGCTAGGATAGCGGTTACCTACGAGCAGTACTTC.

This clonotype was seen a single time. The V gene is TRBV11-2, the J gene TRBJ2-7; 13 nucleotides match TRBD2. The junction had 9 bases not matched to a gene; V was cut back by 5 bases and J by 5 bases. Germline V gives CDR1 SGHAT, CDR2 FQNNGV. The CDR3 covers 16 residues. The CDR3: CASSPRTSGSIHEQYF. The DNA for the CDR3 is TGTGCCAGCAGCCCAAGGACTAGCGGGAGTATTCACGAGCAGTACTTC. The variable domain in full, completed from reference TRBV11-2 and TRBJ2-7, reads EAGVAQSPRYKIIEKRQSVAFWCNPISGHATLYWYQQILGQGPKLLIQFQNNGVVDDSQLPKDRFSAERLKGVDSTLKIQPAKLEDSAVYLCASSPRTSGSIHEQYFGPGTRLTVT.

The chain links TRBV7-2 to TRBJ2-5, with 9 bases lining up with TRBD1. Looked up from germline, CDR1 is SGHTA and CDR2 is FQGNSA. V lost 5 bases, J lost 5 bases, and 6 bases stayed unmatched. This CDR3 has 14 amino acids. CDR3 sequence (DNA): TGTGCCAGCAGCGCGGACAGGGGAGGGGAGACCCAGTACTTC. Encoded protein: CASSADRGGETQYF.

The genes are TRBV19 and TRBJ2-2; the D gene is possibly TRBD1 (5 bases). CDR1 and CDR2 (germline): LNHDA, SQIVND (reference sequence). The CDR3 loop spans 15 amino acids. Trimming pared 6 bases from V and 0 bases from J, leaving 11 bases between. CDR3 region: CASSKTASNTGELFF. CDR3 coding DNA: TGTGCCAGTAGCAAGACAGCTTCGAACACCGGGGAGCTGTTTTTT. The variable domain in full, completed from reference TRBV19 and TRBJ2-2, reads DGGITQSPKYLFRKEGQNVTLSCEQNLNHDAMYWYRQDPGQGLRLIYYSQIVNDFQKGDIAEGYSVSREKKESFPLTVTSAQKNPTAFYLCASSKTASNTGELFFGEGSRLTVL.

The V call is TRBV5-6, the J call TRBJ1-5, with D unclear. The CDR3 is 15 amino acids. V gave up 1 base and J gave up 1 base, with 9 bases separating them. CDR1 SGHDT and CDR2 YYEEEE come from the germline V gene. As DNA, the CDR3 is TGTGCCAGCAGCTTGCACCGGGTGAGCAATCAGCCCCAGCATTTT. Its translation: CASSLHRVSNQPQHF.

The chain recombines TRBV7-3 with TRBJ2-3; possible D gene TRBD1, 6 bases. Germline CDR1 is SGHTA and CDR2 is FQGTGA. CDR3 size: 18 residues. V lost 11 bases and J lost 4, with 31 bases in between. The CDR3 loop reads CAPARPPGTLSEADTQYF. The CDR3 DNA is TGTGCCCCCGCCCGGCCGCCCGGGACACTTAGCGAGGCAGATACGCAGTATTTT.

This sequence joins TRBV12-3 or TRBV12-4 and TRBJ1-2; D is unresolved. This CDR3 region has 13 residues. Trimming pared 6 bases from V and 2 bases from J, leaving 10 bases between. CDR3 coding DNA: TGTGCCAGCAGAACGAGCAACAACTATGGCTACACCTTC. Translating it yields CASRTSNNYGYTF.

This chain links TRBV6-5 with TRBJ2-3; TRBD2 matches 7 bases. The ends lost 5 bases at V and 6 bases at J; junction bases unmatched: 11. From germline, CDR1 is MNHEY and CDR2 SVGAGI. This CDR3 spans 15 amino acids. CDR3 protein: CASSPLSGTIDTQYF. Written as DNA, the CDR3 is TGTGCCAGCAGTCCTCTAAGCGGGACCATCGATACGCAGTATTTT.

This chain joins TRBV19 and TRBJ2-4, with a weak D call TRBD2 (6 bases). Germline V gene sequence: CDR1 LNHDA, CDR2 SQIVND (reference sequence). The CDR3 spans 15 residues. V was clipped by 4 bases and J by 0 bases, with 10 bases between them. This CDR3 is CASSTVAAAKNIQYF. As DNA, the CDR3 is TGTGCCAGTAGTACCGTAGCGGCAGCCAAAAACATTCAGTACTTC.

The chain joins TRBV30 to TRBJ1-5; D uncertain. V was clipped by 0 bases and J by 4 bases, with 10 bases between them. This CDR3 has 14 residues. Germline lookup yields CDR1 GTSNPN and CDR2 SVGIG (reference sequence). The CDR3 is CAWSVIGLNQPQHF. Written as DNA, the CDR3 is TGTGCCTGGAGTGTAATAGGACTAAATCAGCCCCAGCATTTT.